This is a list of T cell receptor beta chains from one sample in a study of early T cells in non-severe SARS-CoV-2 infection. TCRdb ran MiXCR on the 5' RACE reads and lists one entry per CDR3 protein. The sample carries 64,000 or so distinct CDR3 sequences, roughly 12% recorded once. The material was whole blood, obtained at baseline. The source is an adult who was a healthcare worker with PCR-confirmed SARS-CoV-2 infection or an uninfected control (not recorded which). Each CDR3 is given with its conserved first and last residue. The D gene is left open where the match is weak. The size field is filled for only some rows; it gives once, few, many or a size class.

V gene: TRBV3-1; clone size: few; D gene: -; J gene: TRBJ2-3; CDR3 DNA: TGTGCCAGCAGCCAGGACCGGGCACCCTCGCAGTATTTT; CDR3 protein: CASSQDRAPSQYF
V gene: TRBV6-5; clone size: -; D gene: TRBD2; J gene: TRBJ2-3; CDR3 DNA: TGTGCCAGCAGTTACGAGTCTAGCGGGGTTATTACGCAGTATTTT; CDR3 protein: CASSYESSGVITQYF
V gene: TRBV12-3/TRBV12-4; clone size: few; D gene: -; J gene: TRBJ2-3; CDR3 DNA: TGTGCCAGCAGTCTTCAGAGTTCAGCGCAGTATTTT; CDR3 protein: CASSLQSSAQYF
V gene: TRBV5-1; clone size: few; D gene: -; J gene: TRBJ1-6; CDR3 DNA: TGCGCCAGCAGGAGTTTCGGGGAATCACCCCTCCACTTT; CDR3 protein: CASRSFGESPLHF
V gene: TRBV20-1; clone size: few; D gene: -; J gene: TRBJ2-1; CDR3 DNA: TGCAGTGCTAGAGGGACAGTCATCAATGAGCAGTTCTTC; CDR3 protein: CSARGTVINEQFF
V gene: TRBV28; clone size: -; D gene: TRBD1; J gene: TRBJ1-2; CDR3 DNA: TGTGCCAGCAGTCTACCGTCGCAGGGGGCGAATGGCTACACCTTC; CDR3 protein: CASSLPSQGANGYTF
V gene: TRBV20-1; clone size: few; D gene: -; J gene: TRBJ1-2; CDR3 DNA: TGCAGTGCTAACGGGGAAACTTATGGCTACACCTTC; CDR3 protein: CSANGETYGYTF
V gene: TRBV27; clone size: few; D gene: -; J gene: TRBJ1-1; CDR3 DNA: TGTGCCAGCAGCTCTAGGCCAAACACTGAAGCTTTCTTT; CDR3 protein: CASSSRPNTEAFF
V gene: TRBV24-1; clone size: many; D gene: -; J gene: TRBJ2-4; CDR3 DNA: TGTGCCACCAGTCTACGAGACATAGCCAAAAACATTCAGTACTTC; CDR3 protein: CATSLRDIAKNIQYF
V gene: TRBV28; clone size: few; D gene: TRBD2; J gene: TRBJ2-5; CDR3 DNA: TGTGCCAGCAGTTCAAACACTGCGGGAGGGCAAGAGACCCAGTACTTC; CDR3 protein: CASSSNTAGGQETQYF
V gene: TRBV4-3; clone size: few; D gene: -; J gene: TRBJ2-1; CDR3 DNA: TGCGCCAGCAGCCCGCGGCCCGCGGCCAGGTCCTACAATGAGCAGTTCTTC; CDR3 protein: CASSPRPAARSYNEQFF
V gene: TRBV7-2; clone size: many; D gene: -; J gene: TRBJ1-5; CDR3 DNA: TGTGCCAGCAGCTTAAGGGGGGCCGGTAATCAGCCCCAGCATTTT; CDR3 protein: CASSLRGAGNQPQHF
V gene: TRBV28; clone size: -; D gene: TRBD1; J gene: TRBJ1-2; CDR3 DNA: TGTGCCAGCAGCCGTCCCGGGACAGGGAACTATGGCTACACCTTC; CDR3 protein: CASSRPGTGNYGYTF
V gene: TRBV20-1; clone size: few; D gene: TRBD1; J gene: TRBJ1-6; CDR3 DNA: TGCAGTGCTCGGACAGGGGAAAATTCACCCCTCCACTTT; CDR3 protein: CSARTGENSPLHF
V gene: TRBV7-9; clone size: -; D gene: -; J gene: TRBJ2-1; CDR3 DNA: TGTGCCAGCAGCTTAGCGGTCTCTAGCAATGAGCAGTTCTTC; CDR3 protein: CASSLAVSSNEQFF
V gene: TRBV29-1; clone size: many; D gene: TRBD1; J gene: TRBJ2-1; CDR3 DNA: TGCAGCGCTGGGACAGAGTATTACAATGAGCAGTTCTTC; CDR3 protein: CSAGTEYYNEQFF
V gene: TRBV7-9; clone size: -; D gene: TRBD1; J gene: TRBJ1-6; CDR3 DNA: TGTGCCAGCAGCCGGGACAGGGGATCACCCCTCCACTTT; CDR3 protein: CASSRDRGSPLHF
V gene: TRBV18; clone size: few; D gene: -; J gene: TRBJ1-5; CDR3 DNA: TGTGCCAGCTCCCCCTCCGGGATGGGGAATCAGCCCCAGCATTTT; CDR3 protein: CASSPSGMGNQPQHF
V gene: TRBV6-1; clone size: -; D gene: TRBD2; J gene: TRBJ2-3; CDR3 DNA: TGTGCCAGCAGTCGTACGGTACTAGCGGGGGGACAAGATACGCAGTATTTT; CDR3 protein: CASSRTVLAGGQDTQYF
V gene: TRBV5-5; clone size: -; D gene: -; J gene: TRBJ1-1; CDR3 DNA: TGTGCCAGCAGCTCAGTGAACACTGAAGCTTTCTTT; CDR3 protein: CASSSVNTEAFF
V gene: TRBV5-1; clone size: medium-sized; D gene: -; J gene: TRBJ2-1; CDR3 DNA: TGCGCCAGCAGCTTGTTTAGCTCCTACAATGAGCAGTTCTTC; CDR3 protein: CASSLFSSYNEQFF
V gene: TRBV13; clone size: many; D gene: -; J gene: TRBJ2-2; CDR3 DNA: TGTGCCAGCAGCCCACGAGGGACTCAGGGGAACACCGGGGAGCTGTTTTTT; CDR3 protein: CASSPRGTQGNTGELFF
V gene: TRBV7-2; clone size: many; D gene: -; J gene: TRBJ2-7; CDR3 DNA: TGTGCCAGCAGCTTAGGACTAGTTTCCCGCGAGCAGTACTTC; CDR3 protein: CASSLGLVSREQYF
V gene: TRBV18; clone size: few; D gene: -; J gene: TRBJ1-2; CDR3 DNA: TGTGCCAGCTCACCGTGGACAGAAACCTATGGCTACACCTTC; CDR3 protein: CASSPWTETYGYTF
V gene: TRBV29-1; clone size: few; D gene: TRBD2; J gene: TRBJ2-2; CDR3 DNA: TGCAGCGTTACCGGACTAGCGCGTACGAACACCGGGGAGCTGTTTTTT; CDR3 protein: CSVTGLARTNTGELFF
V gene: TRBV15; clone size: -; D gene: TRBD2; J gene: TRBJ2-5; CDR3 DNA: TGTGCCACCAGCAGAGATTGGGCGGGAGGAGGAACCCAGTACTTC; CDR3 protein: CATSRDWAGGGTQYF
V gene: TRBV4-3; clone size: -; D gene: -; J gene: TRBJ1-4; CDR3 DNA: TGCGCCAGCAGCCAAGTGGCAGGCCGTAGTGAAAAACTGTTTTTT; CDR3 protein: CASSQVAGRSEKLFF
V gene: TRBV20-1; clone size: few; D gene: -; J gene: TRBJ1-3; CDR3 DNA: TGCAGTGCTGGGCCGGGAGACGGAGACACCATATATTTT; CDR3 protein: CSAGPGDGDTIYF
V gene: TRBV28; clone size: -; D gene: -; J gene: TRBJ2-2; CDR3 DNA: TGTGCCAGCAGACCCTTCGGGCACTCGAACACCGGGGAGCTGTTTTTT; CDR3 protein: CASRPFGHSNTGELFF
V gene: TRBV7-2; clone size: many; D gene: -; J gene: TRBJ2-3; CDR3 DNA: TGTGCCAGCAGCCCGCGGGGCGTAGATACGCAGTATTTT; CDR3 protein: CASSPRGVDTQYF
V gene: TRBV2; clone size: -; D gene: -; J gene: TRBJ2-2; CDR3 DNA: TGTGCCAGCAGTCTGACAGCGGCCACCGGGGAGCTGTTTTTT; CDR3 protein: CASSLTAATGELFF
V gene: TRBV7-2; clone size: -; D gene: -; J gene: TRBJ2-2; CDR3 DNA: TGTGCCAGCAGCTTAAGGGGAGGAGGCACCGGGGAGCTGTTTTTT; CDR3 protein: CASSLRGGGTGELFF
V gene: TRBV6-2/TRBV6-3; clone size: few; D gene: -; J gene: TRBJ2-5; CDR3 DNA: TGTGCCAGCGCGAGAGTCGATTATACCCAGTACTTC; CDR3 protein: CASARVDYTQYF
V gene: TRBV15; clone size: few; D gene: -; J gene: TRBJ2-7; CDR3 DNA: TGTGCCACCAGCAGCTCCTACGAGCAGTACTTC; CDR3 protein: CATSSSYEQYF
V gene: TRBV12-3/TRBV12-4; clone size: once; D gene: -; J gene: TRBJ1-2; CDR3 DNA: TGTGCCAGCAGCCGCGGACAGACCACCAAACACTATGGCTACACCTTC; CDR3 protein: CASSRGQTTKHYGYTF